Below, 12 T cell receptor beta chains from the same sample are listed, as sequenced in a study of radiation and T cells in renal cell carcinoma. The repertoire was sequenced with immunoSEQ multiplex PCR; TCRdb's copy has only in-frame clones and lacks some. The sample has 55,000 to 65,000 clones; about three quarters are singletons. This sample's time point: baseline pretreatment blood. The sample's treatment: 15 Gy SBRT to primary tumor, nephrectomy 4 weeks later. The source material was blood, sampled from a patient whose treatment included radiotherapy and nephrectomy. Source of these receptors: a man in his sixties with renal cell carcinoma.

V gene TRBV7-2 combines with J gene TRBJ2-3; D is undetermined. This CDR3 spans 11 amino acids. The V end lost 2 bases, the J end lost 7 bases, and 4 bases lay between the germline ends. Germline V gives CDR1 SGHTA, CDR2 FQGNSA. The CDR3 coding sequence is TGTGCCAGCAGCTTAAGGAATACGCAGTATTTT. Its protein is CASSLRNTQYF.

This sequence joins TRBV5-1 and TRBJ1-2; 7 bases match TRBD1. The ends lost 3 bases at V and 6 bases at J; junction bases unmatched: 8. Germline V gives CDR1 SGHRS, CDR2 YFSETQ. The CDR3 runs to 14 residues. Here the CDR3 reads CASSSRQGSNGYTF. CDR3 nucleotides: TGCGCCAGCAGCTCCCGACAGGGATCGAATGGCTACACCTTC.

This clone was counted once. This chain uses TRBV5-4 with TRBJ2-5; TRBD1 agrees at 9 bases. There are 15 residues in the CDR3. J was trimmed by 1 base and V by 4 bases; bases with no gene match: 5. Germline assignment: CDR1 SGHNT and CDR2 YYREEE (reference sequence). The CDR3 is CASSRQGVGQETQYF. The CDR3 region has the DNA TGTGCCAGCAGCCGACAGGGGGTGGGCCAAGAGACCCAGTACTTC.

The chain joins TRBV18 to TRBJ2-2; TRBD2 agrees at 7 bases. Germline lookup yields CDR1 KGHSH and CDR2 LQKENI. CDR3 length: 17 amino acids. The junction had 7 bases not matched to a gene; V was cut back by 2 bases and J by 1 base. CDR3 in amino acids: CASSPNVASGNTGELFF. CDR3 coding DNA: TGTGCCAGCTCACCAAATGTGGCTAGCGGGAACACCGGGGAGCTGTTTTTT.

V and J are TRBV19 and TRBJ1-1; D might be TRBD1 (6 bases). The CDR3 loop spans 20 amino acids. V shed 3 bases and J shed 3 bases, with 29 bases lying between them. The germline gives CDR1 LNHDA, CDR2 SQIVND (reference sequence). CDR3 loop: CASSIGTGWLYAYADTEAFF. For the CDR3, the DNA is TGTGCCAGTAGTATTGGAACAGGGTGGTTATACGCATACGCGGACACTGAAGCTTTCTTT.

The CDR3 DNA sequence: TGTGCCAGCAGCAAAGTGATGGGGGGGTGCGAGCAGTACGTC. It yields the protein CASSKVMGGCEQYV. The chain couples TRBV21-1 to TRBJ2-7; the D call of TRBD2 is as the table states it, not checked on the DNA. TRBV21-1 is tagged as a pseudogene. The CDR3 totals 14 residues.

The DNA of the CDR3 is TGTGCCAGCAGCCGGGGACAGCCCTACGAGCAGTACTTC. Translating gives CASSRGQPYEQYF. The J gene is TRBJ2-7, the V gene TRBV11-3; TRBD1 agrees at 7 bases. The CDR3 has 13 amino acids. J lost 2 bases, V lost 5 bases, and 3 bases had no gene match. Germline V gene lookup returns CDR1 SGHNT and CDR2 YENEEA.

The rearrangement joins TRBV5-6 to TRBJ2-1; D gene unclear. The CDR3 has 16 amino acids. Germline CDR1 SGHDT, CDR2 YYEEEE. The V end was cut by 0 bases, the J end by 1 base, with 11 bases between. The DNA for the CDR3 is TGTGCCAGCAGCTTGGCCAAGAGTTTTTCCTACAATGAGCAGTTCTTC. This codes for CASSLAKSFSYNEQFF.

This clone turned up a few times. This chain connects TRBV19 to TRBJ2-1; D not resolved. The CDR3 covers 11 residues. Germline CDR1 reads LNHDA; CDR2 reads SQIVND (reference sequence). V was pared by 5 bases and J by 9 bases, with 8 bases between. This chain's CDR3 is CASSSVSEQFF. The CDR3, as DNA: TGTGCCAGTAGTTCGGTTAGTGAGCAGTTCTTC.

V gene TRBV12-5 combines with J gene TRBJ1-1; possibly TRBD1 for D (5 bases). In germline, CDR1 is LGHNT, CDR2 FRNRAP. The CDR3 contains 15 residues. Trimming stripped 1 base from V and 1 base from J, with 10 bases between. The CDR3 loop is CASGLGLGTNTEAFF. The CDR3 coding sequence is TGTGCTAGTGGTTTGGGACTGGGGACGAACACTGAAGCTTTCTTT.

This chain joins TRBV19 and TRBJ1-2, with no clear D. V gave up 8 bases and J gave up 1 base, with 11 bases separating them. CDR1 and CDR2 from the germline V gene are LNHDA and SQIVND (reference sequence). The CDR3 is 13 amino acids. CDR3 coding DNA: TGTGCCAGTGGATCGAACCTTAACTATGGCTACACCTTC. This encodes CASGSNLNYGYTF.

This clone was seen only once. The rearrangement joins TRBV2 to TRBJ2-7, with 9 nucleotides matching TRBD1. V shed 6 bases and J 4 bases; nucleotides not matched to a gene: 10. The germline CDR1 and CDR2 sequences are SNHLY and FYNNEI. The CDR3 loop spans 15 amino acids. In nucleotides, the CDR3 is TGTGCCAGCAGGGTGGAAGGGGGACAGGGTTACGAGCAGTACTTC. It specifies CASRVEGGQGYEQYF. Full variable domain (outside the CDR3, taken from reference TRBV2 and TRBJ2-7): EPEVTQTPSHQVTQMGQEVILRCVPISNHLYFYWYRQILGQKVEFLVSFYNNEISEKSEIFDDQFSVERPDGSNFTLKIRSTKLEDSAMYFCASRVEGGQGYEQYFGPGTRLTVT.